The T cell receptor (beta chain) described here comes from a study of blood T cell repertoires in COVID-19 (dated by TCRdb to between 2020 and 2021). Regarding the study in general: Samples from collaborators originated in the United States, Italy and Spain and spanned both the acute and convalescent phases of COVID-19. The material from the prospective study consisted of cDNA or gDNA derived from T cells, B-cell-depleted T cells, or PBMCs. Subjects who had been exposed to COVID-19, were actively infected with it, or had recovered from it provided the deeply sampled blood TCRbeta repertoires that made up the dataset. The repertoires were released in a freely available public database intended as a resource for research on the immune response to SARS-CoV-2. Samples came from the ongoing ImmuneRACE study (first 160 participants) plus 1,254 subjects from 6 global collaborators. A de-identified subject ID, COVID-19 status, age in years and sex were almost always included in the sample metadata. Where HLA class I and class II types were available, the types were taken from metadata supplied by the sample provider, not from assay-based typing. The investigation overall reported the following: The quantity of clinical and demographic metadata differed by source and by participant and was supplied without curation.

The germline V gene sets CDR1 to SGHTS and CDR2 to YDEGEE. Unmatched junction bases come to 6, with V trimmed by 2 bases and J by 3 bases. Counted from cysteine to phenylalanine, this CDR3 has 15 amino acids. Only the CDR3 DNA is retained, 45 bases long and in frame from the first base. TCRbeta CDR3 regions were amplified from genomic DNA by means of the immunoSEQ Assay, a bias-controlled multiplex PCR. In the paper's pipeline: The number of nucleated cells in each sample was estimated from the amplification of reference gene primers within the assay. To quantify the absolute abundance of each unique TCRbeta CDR3 rearrangement, sequence reads were collapsed and filtered. For each sample, productive Simpson clonality was calculated as the square root of Simpson's diversity index over productive rearrangements. TCRdb's version of the immuneACCESS table is confined to in-frame rearrangements and falls short of the full clone set. An unresolved V gene accounts for under half of the shortfall where checked; the remainder is of unknown origin. Clone size and the V and J calls come from that table; the DNA yielded D and trimming. Recorded for this sample are 350,000 to 400,000 clones; roughly 92% of them occurred a single time. The ten largest clones add up to 0.7% to 0.95% of the sample.

Of note for this clone: Its specific antigen is unknown. Base quality data are lacking; no much larger clone is found one base away.

In the prospective study, participants were about 18 to 95 years old, resided in about 25 geographic areas of the United States, and were enrolled through a virtual design. In the prospective study, cohorts were assigned on the basis of participant-reported clinical history obtained from a screening survey and a study questionnaire. A participant counted as exposed if, within 2 weeks of entering the study, that participant had been in contact with someone who had a PCR-confirmed or clinician-diagnosed COVID-19 case. In the prospective study, mobile phlebotomists collected whole blood, serum and a nasopharyngeal or oropharyngeal swab from each participant. Prospective study participants could optionally give additional blood draws and questionnaires over an approximately two-month period. Before DNA extraction, prospective study blood samples were shipped either frozen or at room temperature.

Recombination joined TRBV5-8 with TRBJ2-7; 9 middle bases align to TRBD1. The sample was PBMCs or T cells enriched from blood (not recorded which). The receptor was isolated from a woman in her thirties or forties who had been exposed to COVID-19. The CDR3 is CASSLGDRVDYEQYF. The nucleotide sequence is given as TGTGCCAGCAGCTTAGGGGACAGGGTTGACTACGAGCAGTACTTC.